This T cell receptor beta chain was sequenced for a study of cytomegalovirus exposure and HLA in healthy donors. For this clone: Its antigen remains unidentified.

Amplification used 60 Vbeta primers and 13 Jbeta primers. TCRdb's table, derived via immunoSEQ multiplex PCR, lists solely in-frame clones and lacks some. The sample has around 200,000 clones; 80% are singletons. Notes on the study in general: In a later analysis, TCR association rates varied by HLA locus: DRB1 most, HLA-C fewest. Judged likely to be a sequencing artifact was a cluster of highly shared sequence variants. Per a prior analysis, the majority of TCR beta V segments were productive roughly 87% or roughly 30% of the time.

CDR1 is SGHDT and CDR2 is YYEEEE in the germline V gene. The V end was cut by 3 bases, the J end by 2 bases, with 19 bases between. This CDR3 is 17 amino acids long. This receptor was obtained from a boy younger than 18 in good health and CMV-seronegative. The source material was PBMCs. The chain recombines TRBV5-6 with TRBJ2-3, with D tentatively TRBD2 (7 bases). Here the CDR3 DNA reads TGTGCCAGCAGCTCCCGCGGGGAGGGGGTATACACAGATACGCAGTATTTT. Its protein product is CASSSRGEGVYTDTQYF.